The source of this TCR beta chain is a study of beta chain features in type 1 diabetes. In regard to this clone: What it recognizes is unknown.

Points from the study as a whole: A possible short-template PCR bias applies equally to patients and controls. Moderately but significantly shorter TCRB CDR3s were found in Type 1 diabetes patients in all four CD4+ subsets. Reads derived from cDNA could over-represent cells showing high TCR expression.

Isolated RNA was reverse transcribed in full, so expressed TCRB transcripts were sequenced. Sequencing used immunoSEQ multiplex PCR; TCRdb keeps in-frame clones, though not all of them. This sample has hundreds of thousands of clones, with 11% found just once. V lost 3 bases to trimming and J lost 10 bases; unmatched junction nucleotides: 9. Germline CDR1 and CDR2: LNHDA and SQIVND (reference sequence). This CDR3 contains 16 residues. This clonotype originated in a young man with type 1 diabetes. The rearrangement uses TRBV19 and TRBJ1-6, with 10 bases matching TRBD1. The sequencing sample was made of naive CD4+ T cells from blood. The CDR3 DNA follows: TGTGCCAGTAGTATCCGGGACAGGGGATCTATATCACCCCTCCACTTT. Translating it yields CASSIRDRGSISPLHF.